This T cell receptor beta chain was sequenced in a study of CD8+CD57+ T cells in acquired aplastic anemia. Germline V CDR1 and CDR2: SQVTM, ANQGSEA. V lost 4 bases and J lost 8; bases outside the gene matches: 3. The length of the CDR3 is 12 residues. This clonotype occurred many times. The study profiled TCR beta VDJ and CDR3 using genomic DNA as template. TCRdb used MiXCR to reprocess the reads, holding one entry per CDR3 protein. Of 200,000 to 250,000 distinct CDR3 sequences listed, 34% are singletons. Specimen: sorted CD4+, CD8+, or CD8+CD57+ T cells (not recorded which) from PBMCs. J is TRBJ2-3 and V is TRBV29-1, with 10 bases lining up with TRBD2. This clonotype originated in a human donor in good health, serving as a control. The chain's CDR3 is CSVGLAGPTQYF. The CDR3 DNA reads TGCAGCGTTGGACTAGCGGGCCCTACGCAGTATTTT.